This TCR beta chain was obtained from a study of cytomegalovirus exposure and HLA in healthy donors. V lost 2 bases and J 1 base, leaving 12 bases between the germline ends. The CDR3 length is 15 residues. Germline V CDR1 and CDR2: ENHRY, SYGVKD. With 60 Vbeta and 13 Jbeta primers, the PCR was carried out. The data were produced by immunoSEQ multiplex PCR, yet TCRdb's version contains in-frame clones alone and is incomplete. The profile shows fewer than 250,000 clones, roughly four fifths of them singletons. The rearrangement joins TRBV10-3 to TRBJ2-7; possibly TRBD1 for D (6 bases). What was sequenced was PBMCs. The source is a woman aged 50 to 65 in good health and CMV-seropositive. The CDR3 bases are TGTGCCATCAGTGAGGGGACACCGACGTCCTACGAGCAGTACTTC. Protein product: CAISEGTPTSYEQYF.